This T cell receptor beta chain was sequenced in a study of glioma-infiltrating T cells after dendritic cell vaccination. TCRdb's table, derived via immunoSEQ multiplex PCR, lists solely in-frame clones and lacks some. The profile shows tens of thousands of clones, approximately 85% of them singletons. This clone was observed a single time. Per the germline V gene, CDR1 is SGHTA and CDR2 is FQGNSA. The CDR3 is 18 residues long. The V and J ends lost 1 base and 0 bases, in that order; junction bases with no gene match: 8. This sample comprised blood, obtained before dendritic cell vaccination. The chain uses TRBV7-2 and TRBJ2-7, with 11 positions matching TRBD2. This clonotype was obtained from a human donor with glioblastoma. CDR3 DNA: TGTGCCAGCAGCTTAGGTGGCAGGGGACTAGCGGACTCCTACGAGCAGTACTTC. It yields the protein CASSLGGRGLADSYEQYF.